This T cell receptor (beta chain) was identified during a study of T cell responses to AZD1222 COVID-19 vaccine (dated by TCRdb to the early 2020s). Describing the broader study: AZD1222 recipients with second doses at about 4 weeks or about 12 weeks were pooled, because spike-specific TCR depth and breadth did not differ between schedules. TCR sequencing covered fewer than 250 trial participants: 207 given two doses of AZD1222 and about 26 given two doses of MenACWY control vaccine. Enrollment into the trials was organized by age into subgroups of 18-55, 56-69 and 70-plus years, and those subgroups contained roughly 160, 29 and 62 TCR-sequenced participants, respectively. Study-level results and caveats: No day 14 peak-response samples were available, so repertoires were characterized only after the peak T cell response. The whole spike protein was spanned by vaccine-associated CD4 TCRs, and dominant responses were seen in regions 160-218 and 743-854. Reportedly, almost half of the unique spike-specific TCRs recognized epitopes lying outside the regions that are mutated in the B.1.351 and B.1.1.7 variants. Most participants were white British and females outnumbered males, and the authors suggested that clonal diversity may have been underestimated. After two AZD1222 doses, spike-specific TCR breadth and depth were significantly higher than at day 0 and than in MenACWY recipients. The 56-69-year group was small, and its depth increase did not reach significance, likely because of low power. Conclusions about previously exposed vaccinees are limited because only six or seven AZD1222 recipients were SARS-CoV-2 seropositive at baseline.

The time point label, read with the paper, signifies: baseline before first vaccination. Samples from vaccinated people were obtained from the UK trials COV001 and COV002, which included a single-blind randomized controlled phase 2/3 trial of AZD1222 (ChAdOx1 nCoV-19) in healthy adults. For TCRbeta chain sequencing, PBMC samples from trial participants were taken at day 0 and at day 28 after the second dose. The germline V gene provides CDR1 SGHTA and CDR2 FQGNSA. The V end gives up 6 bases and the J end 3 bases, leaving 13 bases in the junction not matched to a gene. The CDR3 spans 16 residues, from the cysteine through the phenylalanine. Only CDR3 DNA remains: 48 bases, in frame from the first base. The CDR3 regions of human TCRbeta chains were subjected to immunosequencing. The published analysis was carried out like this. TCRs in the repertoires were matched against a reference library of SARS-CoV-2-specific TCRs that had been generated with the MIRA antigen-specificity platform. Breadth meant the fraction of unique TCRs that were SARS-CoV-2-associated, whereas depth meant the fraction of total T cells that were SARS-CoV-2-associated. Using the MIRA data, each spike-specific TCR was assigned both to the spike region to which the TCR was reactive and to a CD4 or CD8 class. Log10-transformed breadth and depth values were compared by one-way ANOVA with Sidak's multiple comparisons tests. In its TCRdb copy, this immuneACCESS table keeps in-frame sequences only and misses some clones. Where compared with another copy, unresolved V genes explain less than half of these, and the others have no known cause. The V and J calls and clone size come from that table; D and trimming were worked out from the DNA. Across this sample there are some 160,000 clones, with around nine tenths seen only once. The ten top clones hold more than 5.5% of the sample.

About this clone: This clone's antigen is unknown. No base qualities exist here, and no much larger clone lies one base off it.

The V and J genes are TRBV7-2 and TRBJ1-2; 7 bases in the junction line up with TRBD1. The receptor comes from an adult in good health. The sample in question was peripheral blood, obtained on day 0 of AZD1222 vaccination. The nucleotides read TGTGCCAGCAGACCGGAGGGGGCGCTTGGATACTATGGCTACACCTTC. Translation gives CASRPEGALGYYGYTF.